This T cell receptor beta chain came from a study of blood T cell repertoires in COVID-19. Study-wide background: Researchers got acute and convalescent COVID-19 samples from the United States, Italy and Spain.

With V trimmed by 6 bases and J by 1 base, 2 bases remained unmatched. Per the germline V gene, CDR1 is WSHSY and CDR2 is SAAADI. The length of the CDR3 is 13 residues. Profiled with immunoSEQ multiplex PCR; TCRdb holds only in-frame clones, not every one. The sample consists of around 190,000 clones, roughly 90% of them appearing once. Patients of the Seattle cohort, enrolled during active infection, were followed longitudinally. The chain combines TRBV10-2 with TRBJ2-5, with 7 bases lining up with TRBD2. Sequenced material: peripheral blood. This clonotype originated in a man aged 45-65 years with COVID-19, enrolled during active disease. Here the CDR3 DNA reads TGCGCCAGCAGGGGACTACTCCAAGAGACCCAGTACTTC. As protein: CASRGLLQETQYF.